The 16 T cell receptor beta chains reported below all come from one sample, sequenced in a study of T cell responses to AZD1222 COVID-19 vaccine. TCRdb keeps only in-frame clones here, not all; method: immunoSEQ multiplex PCR. The sample holds under 95,000 clones, around 91% seen once. Specimen: peripheral blood, collected on day 0 of AZD1222 vaccination. The receptors were gathered from an adult in good health.

This sequence joins TRBV2 and TRBJ1-4, with a possible D match to TRBD1 (5 bases). Trimming removed 4 bases from V and 4 bases from J, with 13 bases in between. CDR1 and CDR2 (germline): SNHLY, FYNNEI. This CDR3 has 15 amino acids. CDR3: CASSAGRIFNEKLFF. CDR3 DNA sequence: TGTGCCAGCAGTGCGGGACGGATTTTTAATGAAAAACTGTTTTTT. Full variable domain (missing parts from reference TRBV2 and TRBJ1-4): EPEVTQTPSHQVTQMGQEVILRCVPISNHLYFYWYRQILGQKVEFLVSFYNNEISEKSEIFDDQFSVERPDGSNFTLKIRSTKLEDSAMYFCASSAGRIFNEKLFFGSGTQLSVL.

J is TRBJ1-6 and V is TRBV21-1. TRBV21-1 is assigned pseudogene status. CDR3 length equals 20 residues. CDR3 loop: CASLGCSCRSPLRYNSPLHF. CDR3 nucleotides: TGTGCCAGCCTGGGGTGTTCTTGCCGCTCTCCCCTACGATATAATTCACCCCTCCACTTT.

The count of this clone is one. The J gene is TRBJ1-1, the V gene TRBV6-1; D unresolved. Germline CDR1 reads MNHNS; CDR2 reads SASEGT. CDR3 size: 12 residues. The V gene lost 0 bases and the J gene lost 7 bases, with 6 bases spanning the gap. The CDR3 is CASSEAGVEAFF. DNA for the CDR3: TGTGCCAGCAGTGAAGCGGGAGTTGAAGCTTTCTTT.

This clone appeared once. The CDR3 coding sequence is TGTGCCACCAGAAGGGGCGGACTCACCTACAATGAGCAGTTCTTC. It specifies CATRRGGLTYNEQFF. The gene calls are TRBV15 and TRBJ2-1, with D perhaps given as TRBD1 or TRBD2 (5 bases each). The CDR3 is 15 residues long. Germline V gene lookup returns CDR1 LNHNV and CDR2 YYDKDF (reference sequence). Trimming took 6 bases from V and 2 from J, leaving 14 bases between them.

The chain links TRBV6-2 or TRBV6-3 to TRBJ1-6; D call uncertain. V dropped 3 bases and J dropped 8 bases, with 20 bases sitting between them. The CDR3 runs 17 residues. CDR1 MNHEY and CDR2 SVGEGT come from the germline V gene. Here the CDR3 DNA reads TGTGCCAGCAGTTATCGTAGGGCAGACCGGTGGGATTCACCCCTCCACTTT. As protein: CASSYRRADRWDSPLHF.

V and J are TRBV7-9 and TRBJ2-1; D unclear. The V gene's germline CDR1 is SEHNR and CDR2 FQNEAQ (reference sequence). The CDR3 has 12 amino acids. V gave up 5 bases and J gave up 2 bases, with 4 bases separating them. CDR3 sequence (DNA): TGTGCCAGCAGCCCGGCCTACAATGAGCAGTTCTTC. Translation: CASSPAYNEQFF.

This clone is a singleton in its sample. The rearrangement uses TRBV6-5 and TRBJ2-2, with 7 bases fitting TRBD1. In germline, CDR1 is MNHEY, CDR2 SVGAGI. CDR3 length: 16 residues. V shed 1 base and J 0 bases; nucleotides not matched to a gene: 2. The CDR3 region is CASSYFGTANTGELFF. The CDR3 coding sequence is TGTGCCAGCAGTTACTTCGGGACAGCGAACACCGGGGAGCTGTTTTTT.

The rearrangement joins TRBV19 to TRBJ1-2; perhaps TRBD1 as D (6 bases). This CDR3 spans 14 amino acids. With 3 bases removed from V and 4 bases from J, the gap between germline ends came to 12 bases. Per germline, CDR1 LNHDA and CDR2 SQIVND (reference sequence). CDR3 residues: CASSMRQALYGYTF. The CDR3 DNA is TGTGCCAGTAGTATGAGACAGGCGCTCTATGGCTACACCTTC.

This chain links TRBV6-5 with TRBJ2-7; the D is unclear. Trimming shortened V by 6 bases and J by 4 bases, and 16 bases separated the two germline ends. Germline lookup yields CDR1 MNHEY and CDR2 SVGAGI. CDR3 length: 14 amino acids. The DNA of the CDR3 is TGTGCCAGCAGATCTTCGGGTGGAGCATACGAGCAGTACTTC. It specifies CASRSSGGAYEQYF.

This chain links TRBV7-9 with TRBJ1-3; 8 positions agree with TRBD1. Germline CDR1 SEHNR, CDR2 FQNEAQ (reference sequence). V lost 1 base and J lost 2; bases outside the gene matches: 1. The CDR3 loop spans 15 amino acids. CDR3 in amino acids: CASSLGTGTGNTIYF. CDR3 sequence (DNA): TGTGCCAGCAGCTTAGGGACAGGGACTGGAAACACCATATATTTT.

The V gene is TRBV9, the J gene TRBJ1-4; no clear D. Germline CDR1 and CDR2: SGDLS and YYNGEE. This CDR3 has 14 residues. Trimming left V 0 bases short and J 2 bases short, with 5 bases between. CDR3 sequence: CASSVGVTNEKLFF. As DNA, the CDR3 is TGTGCCAGCAGCGTAGGGGTGACTAATGAAAAACTGTTTTTT.

The rearrangement links TRBV3-1 (or the pseudogene TRBV3-2) to TRBJ2-6, with a possible D match to TRBD1 (5 bases). Germline-derived CDR1 and CDR2 are LGHDT and YNNKEL (reference sequence). This CDR3 contains 17 residues. With 4 bases removed from V and 2 bases from J, the gap between germline ends came to 15 bases. CDR3 coding DNA: TGTGCCAGCAGCCCCCCGCAGGGCCGAACTGGGGCCAACGTCCTGACTTTC. Translation: CASSPPQGRTGANVLTF.

The chain employs TRBV3-1 (or the pseudogene TRBV3-2) and TRBJ2-7; 9 positions match TRBD1. V lost 4 bases, J lost 3 bases, and 4 bases stayed unmatched. Germline V gene sequence: CDR1 LGHDT, CDR2 YNNKEL (reference sequence). The CDR3 is 14 amino acids. The CDR3 spells CASSPQGAGYEQYF. The DNA for the CDR3 is TGTGCCAGCAGCCCACAGGGGGCCGGCTACGAGCAGTACTTC.

This CDR3 reads CASRLPVGDTDTQYF. CDR3 sequence (DNA): TGCGCCAGCAGGTTGCCGGTTGGGGACACAGATACGCAGTATTTT. This chain uses TRBV5-1 with TRBJ2-3; no clear D. Germline loops: CDR1 SGHRS, CDR2 YFSETQ. Trimming took 5 bases from V and 2 from J, leaving 15 bases between them. CDR3 length: 15 amino acids.

The chain links TRBV19 to TRBJ2-7; 10 nucleotides align to TRBD1. V was pared by 3 bases and J by 2 bases, with 10 bases of the junction left unmatched. The CDR3 runs to 17 residues. Germline CDR1 reads LNHDA; CDR2 reads SQIVND (reference sequence). The CDR3 spells CASSIFASGTGAYEQYF. CDR3 nucleotides: TGTGCCAGTAGTATTTTCGCCTCCGGGACAGGGGCCTACGAGCAGTACTTC. The full variable domain, its missing parts supplied by reference TRBV19 and TRBJ2-7, is DGGITQSPKYLFRKEGQNVTLSCEQNLNHDAMYWYRQDPGQGLRLIYYSQIVNDFQKGDIAEGYSVSREKKESFPLTVTSAQKNPTAFYLCASSIFASGTGAYEQYFGPGTRLTVT.

The genes are TRBV24-1 and TRBJ1-5; the D is unclear. CDR1 is KGHDR, CDR2 SFDVKD, per germline. V dropped 3 bases and J dropped 5 bases, with 4 bases sitting between them. This CDR3 has 12 residues. The CDR3 is CATSDEHQPQHF. CDR3 nucleotide sequence: TGTGCCACCAGTGATGAGCATCAGCCCCAGCATTTT.